The sequence of this TCR beta chain was determined in a study of blood T cell repertoires in COVID-19. Turning to the study itself: Specimens from acute and convalescent COVID-19 originated in the United States, Italy and Spain. PBMCs, B-cell-depleted T cells, or T cells provided the cDNA or gDNA that made up the material.

In the authors' workflow: Amplification of reference gene primers was used by the study to estimate nucleated cell counts. Generated by immunoSEQ multiplex PCR, the TCRdb table keeps only in-frame clones and is missing some. The DNA gave D and trimming, while V, J and clone size come from that table. This sample has 70,000 to 95,000 clones, with around nine tenths found just once. The germline V gene encodes CDR1 MNHEY and CDR2 SVGAGI. V was pared by 7 bases and J by 10 bases, with 25 bases between. This CDR3 comprises 15 residues. This TCR came from a woman between 50 and 59 years old in a cohort sampled during active COVID-19. Sequencing used peripheral blood. J is TRBJ2-5 and V is TRBV6-5, with D perhaps TRBD2 (5 bases). For the CDR3, the DNA is TGTGCCAGCACTGCTACGAGGGATTTTGGGTCAGACCAGTACTTC. This translates into CASTATRDFGSDQYF.